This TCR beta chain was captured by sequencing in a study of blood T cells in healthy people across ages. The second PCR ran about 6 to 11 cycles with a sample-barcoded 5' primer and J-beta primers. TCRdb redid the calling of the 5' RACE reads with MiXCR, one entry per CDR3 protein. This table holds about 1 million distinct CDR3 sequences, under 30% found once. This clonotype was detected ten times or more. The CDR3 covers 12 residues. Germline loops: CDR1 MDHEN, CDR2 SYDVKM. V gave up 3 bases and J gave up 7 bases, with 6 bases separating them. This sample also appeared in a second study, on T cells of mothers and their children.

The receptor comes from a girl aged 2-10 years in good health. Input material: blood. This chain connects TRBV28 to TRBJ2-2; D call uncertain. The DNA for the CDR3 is TGTGCCAGCAGTTTTTATGGCGGGGAGCTGTTTTTT. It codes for CASSFYGGELFF. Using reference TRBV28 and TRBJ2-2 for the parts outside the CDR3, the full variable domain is DVKVTQSSRYLVKRTGEKVFLECVQDMDHENMFWYRQDPGLGLRLIYFSYDVKMKEKGDIPEGYSVSREKKERFSLILESASTNQTSMYLCASSFYGGELFFGEGSRLTVL.